This T cell receptor beta chain originates from a study of T-cell memory formation after mild COVID-19. Study results and limitations: Mostly located in CM and EM were contracting CD4+ clones, with contracting CD8+ clones located in EMRA.

Regarding this clonotype: Its specificity is not known.

Using its own MiXCR run on the 5' RACE reads, TCRdb lists one record per CDR3 protein. The table records about 470,000 distinct CDR3 sequences, around a quarter of them present only once. This TCR was sampled from an adult woman who had mild COVID-19 (a few samples of this study predate the infection). Cell type and time point are not known. The sample was PBMCs or a T cell subset sorted from them (not recorded which).

The CDR3 region has the DNA TGTGCCAGCAGCTTAGAATCCCCAGGGTCATACACAGATACGCAGTATTTT. Translating gives CASSLESPGSYTDTQYF. V and J are TRBV7-8 and TRBJ2-3; perhaps TRBD1 as D (5 bases). Trimming shortened V by 1 base and J by 2 bases, and 16 bases separated the two germline ends. Germline CDR1 is SGHVS and CDR2 is FQNEAQ. The CDR3 loop spans 17 amino acids.